These 8 T cell receptor beta chains were sequenced from one sample in a study of cytomegalovirus exposure and HLA in healthy donors. The study ran its PCR with 60 Vbeta and 13 Jbeta primers. Clones were sequenced by immunoSEQ multiplex PCR, and TCRdb holds only the in-frame ones, with some missing. The table records 120,000 or so clones, under 90% of them present only once. Material for sequencing was PBMCs. The source of these receptors is a woman in her thirties or forties in good health and CMV-seronegative.

The chain recombines TRBV4-1 with TRBJ1-4, with 7 bases aligning to TRBD1. Trimming at V came to 1 base and at J to 7 bases, leaving 9 bases not matched to a gene. Germline CDR1 reads MGHRA; CDR2 reads YSYEKL. The CDR3 is 16 residues long. The CDR3 spells CASSQAYRDSGEKLFF. The CDR3 DNA sequence: TGCGCCAGCAGCCAAGCCTACCGGGACAGCGGTGAAAAACTGTTTTTT.

The V gene is TRBV19, the J gene TRBJ2-1, with 8 positions matching TRBD1. Germline V CDR1 and CDR2: LNHDA, SQIVND (reference sequence). The length of the CDR3 is 15 residues. V lost 4 bases and J lost 8; bases outside the gene matches: 10. For the CDR3, the DNA is TGTGCCAGTAGTACCCGCACGGACAGGGTCCATGAGCAGTTCTTC. Protein: CASSTRTDRVHEQFF. Full variable domain (rest looked up from reference TRBV19 and TRBJ2-1): DGGITQSPKYLFRKEGQNVTLSCEQNLNHDAMYWYRQDPGQGLRLIYYSQIVNDFQKGDIAEGYSVSREKKESFPLTVTSAQKNPTAFYLCASSTRTDRVHEQFFGPGTRLTVL.

As to this clone: One junction end does not reproduce the germline sequence, and a read error may be involved. The rearrangement uses TRBV7-9 and TRBJ2-1, with 8 bases that match TRBD2. Germline V gene lookup returns CDR1 SEHNR and CDR2 FQNEAQ (reference sequence). This CDR3 spans 15 amino acids. In DNA form, the CDR3 reads TGTTCCAGTAGCTTTTCGAGCGGGAGAGGATTAGGGCAGTTCTTC. Protein: CSSSFSSGRGLGQFF.

J is TRBJ1-1 and V is TRBV5-1; the match to TRBD1 covers 8 bases. The CDR3 covers 16 residues. The V gene end was trimmed by 5 bases and the J gene end by 1 base; junction bases not matched to a gene: 10. The germline V gene encodes CDR1 SGHRS and CDR2 YFSETQ. The CDR3 DNA reads TGCGCCAGCAGGAAGCTTTCCGGGACAGGGAACACTGAAGCTTTCTTT. Protein product: CASRKLSGTGNTEAFF.

The rearrangement joins TRBV2 to TRBJ2-5; TRBD2 aligns across 14 bases. The CDR3 consists of 16 residues. The J segment lost 5 bases and the V segment lost 5 bases, leaving 7 bases of the junction unmatched. The V gene's germline CDR1 is SNHLY and CDR2 FYNNEI. The CDR3 is CASSWTSGGPGETQYF. The DNA of the CDR3 is TGTGCCAGCAGTTGGACTAGCGGGGGGCCGGGGGAGACCCAGTACTTC.

The genes are TRBV28 and TRBJ2-3; TRBD2 might be the D (5 bases). The CDR3 sequence is 16 residues long. CDR1 and CDR2 (germline): MDHEN, SYDVKM. V was cut by 1 base and J by 1 base, with 12 bases left in between. The CDR3: CASSLYLARRTDTQYF. In DNA, the CDR3 is TGTGCCAGCAGTTTATACCTAGCACGTCGCACAGATACGCAGTATTTT.

This clone was detected only once. This chain joins TRBV25-1 and TRBJ1-2; 7 bases align to TRBD1. The CDR3 spans 13 residues. V shed 4 bases, J shed 4 bases, and the junction held 3 bases outside the gene matches. Per the germline V gene, CDR1 is MGHDK and CDR2 is SYGVNS. DNA for the CDR3: TGTGCCAGCAGTGCTAGACAGGGCTATGGCTACACCTTC. This sequence encodes CASSARQGYGYTF.

The CDR3 protein is CASSVDREETQYF. The CDR3 DNA is TGTGCCAGTAGTGTCGACAGGGAAGAGACCCAGTACTTC. The chain recombines TRBV19 with TRBJ2-5; TRBD1 aligns across 7 bases. The CDR3 runs to 13 residues. Germline-derived CDR1 and CDR2 are LNHDA and SQIVND (reference sequence). V lost 5 bases and J lost 3; bases outside the gene matches: 3.